The 4 T cell receptor beta chains presented below share a single source sample, sequenced in a study of cytomegalovirus exposure and HLA in healthy donors (dated by TCRdb to the late 2010s). The library was generated by the immunoSEQ multiplex PCR assay. For the multiplex PCR, a mixture combining 60 forward primers for TCR Vbeta segments and 13 reverse primers for TCR Jbeta segments was used. TCRdb mirrors the immuneACCESS table, restricted to in-frame sequences. Some clones are absent from its copies; in checked studies, under half trace to an unresolved V gene, and the reason for the others is unknown. The table for this sample shows 90,000 to 120,000 clones. The biggest ten clones account for 0.59% of the sample. The specimen was PBMCs. Receptors originate from a man between 45 and 60 years old in good health and CMV-seronegative.

J is TRBJ2-2 and V is TRBV4-3; 11 nucleotides line up with TRBD1. CDR1 and CDR2 from the germline V gene are LGHNA and YSLEER. The CDR3 is 18 amino acids. V shed 3 bases, J shed 5 bases, and the junction held 11 bases outside the gene matches. The CDR3 DNA reads as TGCGCCAGCAGCCACGGACAGGGGGCGAATATAGGGACCGGGGAGCTGTTTTTT. Translated, it gives CASSHGQGANIGTGELFF.

V is TRBV4-2 and J is TRBJ2-1; 8 bases line up with TRBD2. The ends lost 3 bases at V and 5 bases at J; junction bases unmatched: 6. The CDR3 is 15 residues long. The germline gives CDR1 LGHNA, CDR2 YNFKEQ. CDR3: CASSQREALHNEQFF. CDR3 sequence (DNA): TGTGCCAGCAGCCAGCGGGAGGCCCTCCACAATGAGCAGTTCTTC.

With regard to this clone: In the same sample, other DNA sequences code for this CDR3. The chain combines TRBV7-9 with TRBJ1-1; no reliable D call. Germline lookup yields CDR1 SEHNR and CDR2 FQNEAQ (reference sequence). The V end lost 1 base, the J end lost 1 base, and 7 bases lay between the germline ends. The CDR3 loop spans 14 amino acids. This chain's CDR3 is CASSLVEGNTEAFF. In nucleotides, the CDR3 is TGTGCCAGCAGCTTAGTGGAGGGGAACACTGAAGCTTTCTTT.

V usage is TRBV25-1 and J usage is TRBJ2-1, with 7 bases lining up with TRBD2. CDR1 is MGHDK and CDR2 is SYGVNS in the germline V gene. This CDR3 has 16 amino acids. Trimming cost V 0 bases and J 0 bases; bases outside gene matches: 2. This CDR3 is CASSEYRTSSYNEQFF. For the CDR3, the DNA is TGTGCCAGCAGTGAATACAGGACTAGCTCCTACAATGAGCAGTTCTTC.